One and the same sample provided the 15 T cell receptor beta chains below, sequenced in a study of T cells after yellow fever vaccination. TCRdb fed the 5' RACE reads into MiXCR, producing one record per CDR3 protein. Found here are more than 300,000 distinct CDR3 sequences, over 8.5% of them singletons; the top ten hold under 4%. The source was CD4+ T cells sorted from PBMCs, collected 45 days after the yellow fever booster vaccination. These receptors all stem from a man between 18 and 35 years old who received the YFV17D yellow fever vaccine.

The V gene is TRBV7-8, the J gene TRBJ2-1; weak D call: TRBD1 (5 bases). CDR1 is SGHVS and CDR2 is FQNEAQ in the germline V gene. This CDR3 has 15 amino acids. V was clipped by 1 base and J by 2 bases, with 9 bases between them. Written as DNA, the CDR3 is TGTGCCAGCAGCTTAGAGGGGCTTACCTACAATGAGCAGTTCTTC. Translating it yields CASSLEGLTYNEQFF.

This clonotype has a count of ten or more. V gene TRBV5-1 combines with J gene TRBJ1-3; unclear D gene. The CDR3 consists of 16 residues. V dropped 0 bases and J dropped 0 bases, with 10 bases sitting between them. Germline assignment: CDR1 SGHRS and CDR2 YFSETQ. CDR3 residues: CASSLGPQSSGNTIYF. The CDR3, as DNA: TGCGCCAGCAGCTTGGGACCGCAGAGCTCTGGAAACACCATATATTTT.

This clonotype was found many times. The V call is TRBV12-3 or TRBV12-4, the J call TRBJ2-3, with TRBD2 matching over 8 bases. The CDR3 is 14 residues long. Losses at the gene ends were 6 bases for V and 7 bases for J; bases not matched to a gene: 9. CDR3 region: CASRPGGALNTQYF. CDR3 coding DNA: TGTGCCAGCAGACCGGGGGGGGCCCTAAATACGCAGTATTTT.

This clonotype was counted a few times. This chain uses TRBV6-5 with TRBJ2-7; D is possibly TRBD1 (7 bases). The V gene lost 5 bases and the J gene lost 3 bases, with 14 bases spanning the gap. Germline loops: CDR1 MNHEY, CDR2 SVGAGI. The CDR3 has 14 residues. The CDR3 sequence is CASSNQGGGYEQYF. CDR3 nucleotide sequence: TGTGCCAGCAGTAACCAGGGGGGAGGCTACGAGCAGTACTTC.

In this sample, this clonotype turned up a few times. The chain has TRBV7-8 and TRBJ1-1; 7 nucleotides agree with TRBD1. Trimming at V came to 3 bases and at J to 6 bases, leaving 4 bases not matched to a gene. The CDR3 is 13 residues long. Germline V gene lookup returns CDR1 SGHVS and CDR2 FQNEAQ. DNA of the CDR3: TGTGCCAGCAGCTTTGAGAGGGGGCCTGAAGCTTTCTTT. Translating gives CASSFERGPEAFF.

The CDR3 coding sequence is TGTGCCAGCAGCAGCCCGGACAGGGGGCAGCGCGGCTACACCTTC. Its translation is CASSSPDRGQRGYTF. This sequence joins TRBV6-5 and TRBJ1-2; 11 bases are a match to TRBD1. CDR3 size: 15 residues. Unmatched junction bases numbered 11, after V lost 6 bases and J lost 8 bases. From germline, CDR1 is MNHEY and CDR2 SVGAGI.

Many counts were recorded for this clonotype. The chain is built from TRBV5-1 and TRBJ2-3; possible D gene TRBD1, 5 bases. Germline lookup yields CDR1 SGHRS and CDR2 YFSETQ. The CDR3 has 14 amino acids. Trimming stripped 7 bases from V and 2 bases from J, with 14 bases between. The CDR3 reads CASAPGGATDTQYF. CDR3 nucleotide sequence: TGCGCCAGCGCCCCTGGTGGGGCCACAGATACGCAGTATTTT.

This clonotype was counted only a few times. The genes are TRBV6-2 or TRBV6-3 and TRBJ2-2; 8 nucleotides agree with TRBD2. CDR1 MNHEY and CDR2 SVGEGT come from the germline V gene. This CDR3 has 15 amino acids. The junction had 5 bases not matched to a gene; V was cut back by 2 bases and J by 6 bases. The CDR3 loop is CASSYGALAAGELFF. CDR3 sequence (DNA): TGTGCCAGCAGTTACGGGGCACTAGCGGCCGGGGAGCTGTTTTTT.

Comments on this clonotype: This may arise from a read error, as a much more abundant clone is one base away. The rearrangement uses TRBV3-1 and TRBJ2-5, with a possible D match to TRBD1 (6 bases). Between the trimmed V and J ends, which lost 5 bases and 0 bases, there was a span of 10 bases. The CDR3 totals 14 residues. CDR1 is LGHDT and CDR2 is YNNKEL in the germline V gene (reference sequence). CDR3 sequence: CASSYYRDQETQYF. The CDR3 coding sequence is TGTGCCAGCAGCTACTACAGGGACCAAGAGACCCAGTACTTC.

The CDR3 nucleotides read TGTGCCAGCAGCTTCGAGTCGGGGTACATCGGGAGTTTCTTT. It is translated as CASSFESGYIGSFF. The chain employs TRBV7-8 and TRBJ1-1, with D unclear. CDR1 and CDR2 (germline): SGHVS, FQNEAQ. This CDR3 is 14 amino acids long. Trimming took 3 bases from V and 13 from J, leaving 21 bases between them.

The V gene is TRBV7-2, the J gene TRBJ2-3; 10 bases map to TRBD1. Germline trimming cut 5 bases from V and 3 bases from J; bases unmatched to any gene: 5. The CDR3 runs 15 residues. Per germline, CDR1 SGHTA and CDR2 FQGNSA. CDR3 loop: CASSHRDRGTDTQYF. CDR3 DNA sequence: TGTGCCAGCAGCCACCGGGACAGGGGAACAGATACGCAGTATTTT. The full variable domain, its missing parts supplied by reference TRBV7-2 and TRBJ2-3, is GAGVSQSPSNKVTEKGKDVELRCDPISGHTALYWYRQSLGQGLEFLIYFQGNSAPDKSGLPSDRFSAERTGGSVSTLTIQRTQQEDSAVYLCASSHRDRGTDTQYFGPGTRLTVL.

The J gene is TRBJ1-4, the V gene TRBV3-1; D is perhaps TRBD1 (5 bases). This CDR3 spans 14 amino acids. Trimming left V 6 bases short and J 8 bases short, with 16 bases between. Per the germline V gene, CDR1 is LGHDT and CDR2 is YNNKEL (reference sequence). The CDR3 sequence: CASSAGAGYEKLFF. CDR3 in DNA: TGTGCCAGCAGTGCGGGAGCAGGGTACGAAAAACTGTTTTTT. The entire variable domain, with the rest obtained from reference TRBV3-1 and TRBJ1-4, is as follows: DTAVSQTPKYLVTQMGNDKSIKCEQNLGHDTMYWYKQDSKKFLKIMFSYNNKELIINETVPNRFSPKSPDKAHLNLHINSLELGDSAVYFCASSAGAGYEKLFFGSGTQLSVL.

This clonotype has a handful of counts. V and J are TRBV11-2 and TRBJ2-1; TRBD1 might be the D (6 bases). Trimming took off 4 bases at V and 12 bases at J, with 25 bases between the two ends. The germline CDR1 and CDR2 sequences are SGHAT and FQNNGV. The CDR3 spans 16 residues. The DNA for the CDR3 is TGTGCCAGCAGCTCGGCCGGGACATCAACCGGTCGGGGGCAGTTCTTC. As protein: CASSSAGTSTGRGQFF.

The chain's CDR3 is CASSLSRRDKNTEAFF. In nucleotides, the CDR3 is TGTGCCAGCAGTTTAAGCCGCCGGGACAAGAACACTGAAGCTTTCTTT. The gene calls are TRBV12-3 or TRBV12-4 and TRBJ1-1; the D gene is possibly TRBD1 (6 bases). The CDR3 contains 16 residues. Trimming removed 2 bases from V and 1 base from J, with 14 bases in between.

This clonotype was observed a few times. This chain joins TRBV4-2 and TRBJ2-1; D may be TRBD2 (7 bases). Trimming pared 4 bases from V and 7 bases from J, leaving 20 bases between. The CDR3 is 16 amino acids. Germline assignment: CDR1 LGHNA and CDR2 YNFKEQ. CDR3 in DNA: TGTGCCAGCAGCCCAGCCGGGGGGCCTATGAAGAATGAGCAGTTCTTC. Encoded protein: CASSPAGGPMKNEQFF.